The 25 T cell receptor beta chains below come from one sample, sequenced in a study of T cell changes during pregnancy in multiple sclerosis. The table came from immunoSEQ multiplex PCR; TCRdb's copy has only in-frame clones and leaves some out. Counted here are tens of thousands of clones, roughly 89% occurring once; the ten biggest clones make up around 0.64%. The source material was peripheral blood, sampled in the third trimester of pregnancy. These receptors all come from a female donor in good health, enrolled as a control in a pregnancy study.

The CDR3 loop reads CASSPTGGFNEQYF. CDR3 in DNA: TGTGCCAGCAGCCCGACAGGGGGCTTCAACGAGCAGTACTTC. This chain uses TRBV6-6 with TRBJ2-7; 10 bases fit TRBD1. The J segment lost 5 bases and the V segment lost 6 bases, leaving 7 bases of the junction unmatched. Germline V CDR1 and CDR2: MNHNY, SVGAGI (reference sequence). This CDR3 spans 14 amino acids.

The chain is built from TRBV10-3 and TRBJ2-7; 10 nucleotides line up with TRBD2. Germline V gives CDR1 ENHRY, CDR2 SYGVKD. V shed 7 bases and J 7 bases; nucleotides not matched to a gene: 7. The length of the CDR3 is 13 residues. In DNA form, the CDR3 reads TGTGCCATCAATAAGCGGGGGGGCCCAGAGCAGTACTTC. This encodes CAINKRGGPEQYF.

This chain connects TRBV7-9 to TRBJ2-7; D not certain. The CDR3 length is 15 residues. The ends were cut back, 1 base at V and 0 bases at J, with 10 bases in the middle. Germline V gene data show CDR1 as SEHNR and CDR2 as FQNEAQ (reference sequence). CDR3 in DNA: TGTGCCAGCAGCTTAGTGGCCGTTCCCTCCTACGAGCAGTACTTC. It codes for CASSLVAVPSYEQYF.

The chain carries TRBV19 and TRBJ1-2, with 12 nucleotides matching TRBD1. V was pared by 8 bases and J by 3 bases, with 7 bases of the junction left unmatched. The CDR3 runs to 15 residues. Germline lookup yields CDR1 LNHDA and CDR2 SQIVND (reference sequence). CDR3 region: CASGSGQGADYGYTF. As DNA, the CDR3 is TGTGCCAGTGGTTCGGGACAGGGGGCAGACTATGGCTACACCTTC.

Only one count was recorded for this clone. The rearrangement uses TRBV28 and TRBJ2-1, with 12 bases aligning to TRBD2. Germline CDR1 and CDR2: MDHEN and SYDVKM. CDR3 length equals 18 residues. With 2 bases clipped from V and 7 bases from J, the junction kept 12 bases outside the gene matches. The CDR3 DNA sequence: TGTGCCAGCAGTTTAGGGCTAGCGGGAGGGATAAGGGGGAATGAGCAGTTCTTC. Translation: CASSLGLAGGIRGNEQFF.

CDR3 amino acids: CASSQEAVWNSNQPQHF. CDR3 bases: TGCGCCAGCAGCCAAGAGGCGGTCTGGAATAGCAATCAGCCCCAGCATTTT. V usage is TRBV4-1 and J usage is TRBJ1-5; no firm D call. The CDR3 contains 17 residues. V lost 0 bases and J 0 bases, leaving 12 bases between the germline ends. Germline lookup yields CDR1 MGHRA and CDR2 YSYEKL.

This chain connects TRBV6-5 to TRBJ2-5; 7 positions agree with TRBD1. Per germline, CDR1 MNHEY and CDR2 SVGAGI. This CDR3 region has 15 residues. The V and J ends lost 0 bases and 7 bases, in that order; junction bases with no gene match: 8. CDR3 DNA: TGTGCCAGCAGTTACTCGCCAGGGGGTATAGGGACCCAGTACTTC. Translating gives CASSYSPGGIGTQYF.

The rearrangement joins TRBV18 to TRBJ2-7; the match to TRBD1 covers 8 bases. V lost 0 bases to trimming and J lost 2 bases; unmatched junction nucleotides: 6. Germline-derived CDR1 and CDR2 are KGHSH and LQKENI. There are 16 residues in the CDR3. CDR3 DNA sequence: TGTGCCAGCTCACCACCCGGACAGGGATCACCCTACGAGCAGTACTTC. It encodes CASSPPGQGSPYEQYF.

The chain has TRBV7-8 and TRBJ1-4, with unresolved D. Trimming stripped 3 bases from V and 8 bases from J, with 13 bases between. The CDR3 covers 14 residues. CDR1 and CDR2 from the germline V gene are SGHVS and FQNEAQ. CDR3 bases: TGTGCCAGCAGCTTGACGAGGTTCGGAGAAAAACTGTTTTTT. This codes for CASSLTRFGEKLFF.

This clone was recorded a few times. The chain employs TRBV6-1 and TRBJ1-6; TRBD1 aligns across 7 bases. The germline V gene encodes CDR1 MNHNS and CDR2 SASEGT. The ends lost 9 bases at V and 2 bases at J; junction bases unmatched: 4. The CDR3 runs to 14 residues. The CDR3 DNA follows: TGTGCCAGTACAGGGGAAGCCTATAATTCACCCCTCCACTTT. Translation: CASTGEAYNSPLHF.

The chain carries TRBV5-1 and TRBJ2-3; 8 bases are a match to TRBD2. Losses at the gene ends were 2 bases for V and 4 bases for J; bases not matched to a gene: 9. Germline V CDR1 and CDR2: SGHRS, YFSETQ. The CDR3 loop spans 16 amino acids. The CDR3 nucleotides read TGCGCCAGCAGCTTACAAGCGGGGGACGGGCCAGATACGCAGTATTTT. Protein sequence: CASSLQAGDGPDTQYF.

About this clone itself: Given the absence of the conserved phenylalanine or tryptophan at the CDR3 end, a read error is likely. The DNA is left out, because the CDR3 cannot be placed on it with certainty; the CDR3 is given as TCRdb lists it. The V call is TRBV28, the J call TRBJ1-2. The length of the CDR3 is 12 amino acids, counting both ends. In germline, CDR1 is MDHEN, CDR2 SYDVKM. The CDR3 sequence is CASSLCSGRQGD.

The chain has TRBV5-1 and TRBJ1-5; 9 bases line up with TRBD1. Germline V gene lookup returns CDR1 SGHRS and CDR2 YFSETQ. The CDR3 loop spans 16 amino acids. V was clipped by 0 bases and J by 6 bases; unmatched bases: 7. The CDR3 loop reads CASSLGGTGTSQPQHF. CDR3 sequence (DNA): TGCGCCAGCAGCTTGGGGGGGACAGGGACGAGTCAGCCCCAGCATTTT.

The chain joins TRBV28 to TRBJ2-7, with TRBD2 matching 9 bases. The CDR3 is 12 residues long. CDR1 is MDHEN and CDR2 is SYDVKM in the germline V gene. J lost 4 bases, V lost 9 bases, and 4 bases had no gene match. The CDR3 reads CASVAGGYEQYF. The CDR3 bases are TGTGCCAGTGTGGCGGGAGGGTACGAGCAGTACTTC.

The gene calls are TRBV6-5 and TRBJ2-7; D is unclear. This CDR3 spans 14 amino acids. Trimming left V 3 bases short and J 6 bases short, with 15 bases between. Germline V gene sequence: CDR1 MNHEY, CDR2 SVGAGI. The CDR3 DNA reads as TGTGCCAGCAGTTATCACCCCCGTATCGGCGAGCAGTACTTC. Its protein is CASSYHPRIGEQYF.

The chain recombines TRBV6-5 with TRBJ1-1; D gene unclear. CDR1 is MNHEY and CDR2 is SVGAGI in the germline V gene. CDR3 size: 15 residues. Trimming left V 0 bases short and J 1 base short, with 9 bases between. CDR3 coding DNA: TGTGCCAGCAGTTACTCGAGGTTAGCGAACACTGAAGCTTTCTTT. It is translated as CASSYSRLANTEAFF.

The rearrangement uses TRBV5-1 and TRBJ1-2, with 8 bases fitting TRBD1. From germline, CDR1 is SGHRS and CDR2 YFSETQ. This CDR3 region has 15 residues. V dropped 4 bases and J dropped 6; count of bases not matched to a gene: 11. CDR3 bases: TGCGCCAGCAGCCCCGGGACAGGTGGAAGACATGGCTACACCTTC. It specifies CASSPGTGGRHGYTF.

This chain joins TRBV5-1 and TRBJ1-1, with 7 bases fitting TRBD1. The CDR3 extends over 17 amino acids. The J segment lost 0 bases and the V segment lost 2 bases, leaving 10 bases of the junction unmatched. Germline V gene sequence: CDR1 SGHRS, CDR2 YFSETQ. CDR3 in DNA: TGCGCCAGCAGCTTCGGGACAGACAAAGATCTGAACACTGAAGCTTTCTTT. It yields the protein CASSFGTDKDLNTEAFF.

The rearrangement uses TRBV6-1 and TRBJ2-5; 10 nucleotides align to TRBD1. Germline CDR1 reads MNHNS; CDR2 reads SASEGT. The CDR3 extends over 15 amino acids. V shed 3 bases, J shed 5 bases, and the junction held 6 bases outside the gene matches. The CDR3 loop is CASSERDRGYETQYF. Here the CDR3 DNA reads TGTGCCAGCAGTGAGAGGGACAGGGGTTACGAGACCCAGTACTTC.

This clone appeared a single time. The gene calls are TRBV19 and TRBJ1-1; the match to TRBD1 covers 8 bases. Per the germline V gene, CDR1 is LNHDA and CDR2 is SQIVND (reference sequence). The CDR3 is 17 amino acids. The V segment lost 6 bases and the J segment 3 bases; nucleotides outside the gene matches: 15. The CDR3, as DNA: TGTGCCAGTAGGATTTGGGGGACAGGACAGTTCGACACTGAAGCTTTCTTT. Amino acid sequence: CASRIWGTGQFDTEAFF.

The chain combines TRBV19 with TRBJ1-2, with 10 bases fitting TRBD1. The CDR3 contains 14 residues. Germline-derived CDR1 and CDR2 are LNHDA and SQIVND (reference sequence). V dropped 5 bases and J dropped 5; count of bases not matched to a gene: 5. The CDR3 DNA sequence: TGTGCCAGTAGTCCGACAGGGGGCGTATATGGCTACACCTTC. Protein: CASSPTGGVYGYTF.

This chain uses TRBV6-6 with TRBJ2-2; 10 nucleotides line up with TRBD2. V dropped 5 bases and J dropped 6; count of bases not matched to a gene: 6. This CDR3 contains 15 residues. The germline V gene encodes CDR1 MNHNY and CDR2 SVGAGI (reference sequence). The CDR3 DNA reads TGTGCCAGCAGTGCCACTAGCGGGGCCCCCGGGGAGCTGTTTTTT. It encodes CASSATSGAPGELFF.

The chain couples TRBV28 to TRBJ2-4; TRBD1 agrees at 7 bases. The V and J ends lost 6 bases and 9 bases, in that order; junction bases with no gene match: 5. The CDR3 contains 12 residues. Looked up from germline, CDR1 is MDHEN and CDR2 is SYDVKM. The CDR3 bases are TGTGCCAGCAGCTCAACAGGGGTCATTCAGTACTTC. Translated: CASSSTGVIQYF.

This chain connects TRBV14 to TRBJ2-5; TRBD2 might be the D (6 bases). CDR1 and CDR2 from the germline V gene are SGHDN and FVKESK. V was pared by 4 bases and J by 2 bases, with 11 bases between. The CDR3 spans 14 residues. CDR3 residues: CASSRWGGQETQYF. CDR3 DNA sequence: TGTGCCAGCAGCCGTTGGGGAGGTCAAGAGACCCAGTACTTC.

This sequence joins TRBV6-1 and TRBJ2-2; D is possibly TRBD2 (5 bases). Germline CDR1 reads MNHNS; CDR2 reads SASEGT. Trimming removed 4 bases from V and 6 bases from J, with 9 bases in between. The CDR3 extends over 13 amino acids. The CDR3 nucleotides are TGTGCCAGCAGTGGACTCGGGGCCGGGGAGCTGTTTTTT. It encodes CASSGLGAGELFF.